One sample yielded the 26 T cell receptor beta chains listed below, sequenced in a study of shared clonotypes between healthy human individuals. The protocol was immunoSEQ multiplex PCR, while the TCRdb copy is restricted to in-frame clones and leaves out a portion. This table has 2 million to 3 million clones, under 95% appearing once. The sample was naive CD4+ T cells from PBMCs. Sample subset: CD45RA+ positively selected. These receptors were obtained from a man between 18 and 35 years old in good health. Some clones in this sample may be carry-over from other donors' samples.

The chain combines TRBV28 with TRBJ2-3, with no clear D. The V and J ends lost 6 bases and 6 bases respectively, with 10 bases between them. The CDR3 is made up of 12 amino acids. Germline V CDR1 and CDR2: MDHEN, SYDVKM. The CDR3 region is CASSRTLDTQYF. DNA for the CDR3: TGTGCCAGCAGCCGAACACTGGATACGCAGTATTTT.

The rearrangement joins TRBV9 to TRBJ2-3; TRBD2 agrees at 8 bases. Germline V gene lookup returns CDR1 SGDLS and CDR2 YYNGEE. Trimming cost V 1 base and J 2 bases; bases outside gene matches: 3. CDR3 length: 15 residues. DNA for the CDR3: TGTGCCAGCAGCGTAACTAGCGGCTTCACAGATACGCAGTATTTT. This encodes CASSVTSGFTDTQYF.

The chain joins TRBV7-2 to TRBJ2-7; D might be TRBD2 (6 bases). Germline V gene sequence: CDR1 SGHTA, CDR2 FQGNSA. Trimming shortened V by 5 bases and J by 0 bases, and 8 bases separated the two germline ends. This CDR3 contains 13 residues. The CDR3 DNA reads TGTGCCAGCAGCCCTAGCGCCTCCTACGAGCAGTACTTC. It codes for CASSPSASYEQYF. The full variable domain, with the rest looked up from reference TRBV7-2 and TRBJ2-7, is GAGVSQSPSNKVTEKGKDVELRCDPISGHTALYWYRQSLGQGLEFLIYFQGNSAPDKSGLPSDRFSAERTGGSVSTLTIQRTQQEDSAVYLCASSPSASYEQYFGPGTRLTVT.

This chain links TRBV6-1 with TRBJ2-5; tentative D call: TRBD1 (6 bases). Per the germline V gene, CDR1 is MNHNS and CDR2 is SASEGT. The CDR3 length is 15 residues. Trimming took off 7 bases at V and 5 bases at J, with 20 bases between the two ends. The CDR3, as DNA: TGTGCCAGCACTTCCGCCGGGGCCCAGGGGGAGACCCAGTACTTC. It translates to CASTSAGAQGETQYF.

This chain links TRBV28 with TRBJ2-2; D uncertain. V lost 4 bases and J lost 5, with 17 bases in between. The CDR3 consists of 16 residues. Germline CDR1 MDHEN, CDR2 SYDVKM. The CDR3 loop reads CASSSINSASTGELFF. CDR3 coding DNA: TGTGCCAGCAGTTCGATCAATTCCGCATCGACCGGGGAGCTGTTTTTT.

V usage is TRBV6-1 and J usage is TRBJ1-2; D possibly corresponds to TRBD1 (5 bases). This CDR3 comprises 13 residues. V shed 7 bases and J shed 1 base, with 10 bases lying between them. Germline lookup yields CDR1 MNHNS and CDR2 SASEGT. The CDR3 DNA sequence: TGTGCCAGCATCCTGACAGTTAACTATGGCTACACCTTC. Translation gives CASILTVNYGYTF.

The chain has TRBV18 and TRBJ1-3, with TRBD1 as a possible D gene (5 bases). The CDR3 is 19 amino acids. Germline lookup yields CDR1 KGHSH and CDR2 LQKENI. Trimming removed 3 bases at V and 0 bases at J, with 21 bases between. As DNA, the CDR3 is TGTGCCAGCTCACCCCGGTGGGGCCTATTAGGGACCTCTGGAAACACCATATATTTT. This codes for CASSPRWGLLGTSGNTIYF.

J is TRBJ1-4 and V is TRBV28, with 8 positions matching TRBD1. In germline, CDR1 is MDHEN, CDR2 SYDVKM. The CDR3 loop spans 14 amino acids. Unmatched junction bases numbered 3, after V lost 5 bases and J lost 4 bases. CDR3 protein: CASSAGQDNEKLFF. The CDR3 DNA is TGTGCCAGCAGTGCGGGACAGGATAATGAAAAACTGTTTTTT.

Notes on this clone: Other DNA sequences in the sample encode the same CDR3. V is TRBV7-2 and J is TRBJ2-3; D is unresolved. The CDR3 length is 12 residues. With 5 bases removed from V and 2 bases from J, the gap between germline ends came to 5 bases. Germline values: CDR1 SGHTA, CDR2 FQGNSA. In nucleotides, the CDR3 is TGTGCCAGCAGCCCCTACACAGATACGCAGTATTTT. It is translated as CASSPYTDTQYF.

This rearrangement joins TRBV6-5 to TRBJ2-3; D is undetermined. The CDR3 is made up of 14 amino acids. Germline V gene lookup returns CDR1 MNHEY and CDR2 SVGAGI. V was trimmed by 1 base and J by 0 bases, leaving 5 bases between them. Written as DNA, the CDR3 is TGTGCCAGCAGTTACTACGGCAGCACAGATACGCAGTATTTT. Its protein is CASSYYGSTDTQYF.

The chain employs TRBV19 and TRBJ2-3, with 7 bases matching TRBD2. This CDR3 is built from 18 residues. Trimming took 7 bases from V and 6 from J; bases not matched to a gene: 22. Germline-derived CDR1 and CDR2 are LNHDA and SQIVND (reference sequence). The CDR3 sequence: CASTSRGRGTRRLDTQYF. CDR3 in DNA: TGTGCCAGTACCTCAAGAGGGCGGGGGACCCGCCGATTGGATACGCAGTATTTT.

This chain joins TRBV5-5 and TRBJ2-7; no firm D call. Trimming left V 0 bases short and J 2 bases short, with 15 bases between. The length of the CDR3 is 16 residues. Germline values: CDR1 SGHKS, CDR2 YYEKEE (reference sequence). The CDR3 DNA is TGTGCCAGCAGCTTGGTCGCGCAACTCCGGCCCTACGAGCAGTACTTC. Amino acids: CASSLVAQLRPYEQYF.

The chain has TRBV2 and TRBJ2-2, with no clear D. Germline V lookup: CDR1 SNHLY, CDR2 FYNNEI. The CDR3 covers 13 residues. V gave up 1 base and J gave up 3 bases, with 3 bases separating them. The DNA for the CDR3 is TGTGCCAGCAGTGAAGAACACACCGGGGAGCTGTTTTTT. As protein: CASSEEHTGELFF.

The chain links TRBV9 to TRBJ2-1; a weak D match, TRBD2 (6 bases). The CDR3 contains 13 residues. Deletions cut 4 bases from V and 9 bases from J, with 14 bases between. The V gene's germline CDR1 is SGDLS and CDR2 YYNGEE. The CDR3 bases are TGTGCCAGCAGCCGGGGGTCAGCGGTTGAGCAGTTCTTC. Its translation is CASSRGSAVEQFF.

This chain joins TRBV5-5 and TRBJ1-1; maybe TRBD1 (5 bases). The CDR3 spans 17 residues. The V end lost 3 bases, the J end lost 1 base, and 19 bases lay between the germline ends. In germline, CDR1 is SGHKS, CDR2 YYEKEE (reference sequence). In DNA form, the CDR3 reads TGTGCCAGCAGCTCTCGCGGCCCGGCGACAGCGAACACTGAAGCTTTCTTT. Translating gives CASSSRGPATANTEAFF.

CDR3 sequence: CASSAPGLATDTQYF. The CDR3 bases are TGTGCCAGCAGTGCCCCGGGACTAGCTACAGATACGCAGTATTTT. The chain links TRBV25-1 to TRBJ2-3; 9 bases align to TRBD2. CDR1 and CDR2 (germline): MGHDK, SYGVNS. The junction had 5 bases not matched to a gene; V was cut back by 4 bases and J by 3 bases. The length of the CDR3 is 15 residues.

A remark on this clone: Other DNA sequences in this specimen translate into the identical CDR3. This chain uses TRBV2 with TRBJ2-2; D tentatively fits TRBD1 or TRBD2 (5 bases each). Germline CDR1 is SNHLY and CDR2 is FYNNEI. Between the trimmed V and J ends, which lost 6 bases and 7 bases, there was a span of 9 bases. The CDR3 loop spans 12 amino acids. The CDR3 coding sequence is TGTGCCAGCAGGGGGACGATCGGGGAGCTGTTTTTT. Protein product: CASRGTIGELFF. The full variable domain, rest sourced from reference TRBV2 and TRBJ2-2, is EPEVTQTPSHQVTQMGQEVILRCVPISNHLYFYWYRQILGQKVEFLVSFYNNEISEKSEIFDDQFSVERPDGSNFTLKIRSTKLEDSAMYFCASRGTIGELFFGEGSRLTVL.

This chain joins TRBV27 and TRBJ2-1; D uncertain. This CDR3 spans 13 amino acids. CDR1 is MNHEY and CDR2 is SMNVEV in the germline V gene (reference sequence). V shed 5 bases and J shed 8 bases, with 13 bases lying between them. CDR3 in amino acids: CASSLAENDEQFF. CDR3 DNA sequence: TGTGCCAGCAGTCTGGCGGAGAACGATGAGCAGTTCTTC.

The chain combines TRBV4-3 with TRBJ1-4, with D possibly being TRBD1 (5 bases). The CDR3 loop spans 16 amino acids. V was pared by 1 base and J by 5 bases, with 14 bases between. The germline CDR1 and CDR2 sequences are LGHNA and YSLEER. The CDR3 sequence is CASSQVEWGTNEKLFF. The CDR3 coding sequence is TGCGCCAGCAGCCAAGTGGAGTGGGGCACGAATGAAAAACTGTTTTTT.

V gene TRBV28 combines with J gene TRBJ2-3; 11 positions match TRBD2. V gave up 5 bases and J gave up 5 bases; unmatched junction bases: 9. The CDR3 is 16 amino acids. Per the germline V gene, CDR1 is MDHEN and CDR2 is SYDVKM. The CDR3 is CASSPSGTSGRDTQYF. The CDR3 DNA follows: TGTGCCAGCAGTCCCTCCGGGACTAGCGGTAGAGATACGCAGTATTTT. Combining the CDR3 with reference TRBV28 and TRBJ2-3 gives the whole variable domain DVKVTQSSRYLVKRTGEKVFLECVQDMDHENMFWYRQDPGLGLRLIYFSYDVKMKEKGDIPEGYSVSREKKERFSLILESASTNQTSMYLCASSPSGTSGRDTQYFGPGTRLTVL.

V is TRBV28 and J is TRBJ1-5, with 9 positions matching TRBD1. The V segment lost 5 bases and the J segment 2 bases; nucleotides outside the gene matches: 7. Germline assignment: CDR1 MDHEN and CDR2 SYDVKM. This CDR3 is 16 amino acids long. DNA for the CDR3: TGTGCCAGCAGTCAACAACAGGGGGCAGGCAATCAGCCCCAGCATTTT. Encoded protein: CASSQQQGAGNQPQHF.

In DNA, the CDR3 is TGTGCCAGCTCACCACCCGACGGCTATGGCTACACCTTC. Amino acids: CASSPPDGYGYTF. The genes are TRBV18 and TRBJ1-2, with D uncertain. The length of the CDR3 is 13 residues. Germline assignment: CDR1 KGHSH and CDR2 LQKENI. With 0 bases removed from V and 4 bases from J, the gap between germline ends came to 6 bases.

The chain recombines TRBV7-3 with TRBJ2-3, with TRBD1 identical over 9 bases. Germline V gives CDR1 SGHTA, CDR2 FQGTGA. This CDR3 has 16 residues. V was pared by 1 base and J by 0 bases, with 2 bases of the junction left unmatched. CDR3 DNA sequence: TGTGCCAGCAGCTTAATAGGGACAGGGAGCACAGATACGCAGTATTTT. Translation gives CASSLIGTGSTDTQYF.

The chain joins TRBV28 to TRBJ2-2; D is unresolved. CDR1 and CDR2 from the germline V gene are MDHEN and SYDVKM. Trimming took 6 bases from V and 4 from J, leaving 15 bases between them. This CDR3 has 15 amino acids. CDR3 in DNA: TGTGCCAGCAGGCGCGACGACATCCCCACCGGGGAGCTGTTTTTT. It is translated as CASRRDDIPTGELFF.

The CDR3 bases are TGTGCCAGTAGTGTCCGGGAGCAGCGCGGTGAGCAGTTCTTC. This translates into CASSVREQRGEQFF. This chain connects TRBV19 to TRBJ2-1; weak D call: TRBD2 (6 bases). The CDR3 sequence is 14 residues long. The germline V and J ends were trimmed by 5 bases and 9 bases, with 17 bases remaining between them. Germline V gene lookup returns CDR1 LNHDA and CDR2 SQIVND (reference sequence).

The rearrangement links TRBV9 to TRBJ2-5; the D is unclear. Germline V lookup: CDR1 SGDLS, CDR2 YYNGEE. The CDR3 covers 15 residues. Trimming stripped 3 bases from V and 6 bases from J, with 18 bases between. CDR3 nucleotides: TGTGCCAGCAGCGCCGGACCCCAGTATAGACAGACCCAGTACTTC. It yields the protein CASSAGPQYRQTQYF.